This TCR beta chain stems from a study of breast tumors, draining lymph nodes, adjacent tissues. Axillary draining lymph nodes of breast cancer patients supplied the node samples. Germline loops: CDR1 SGHRS, CDR2 YFSETQ. The germline V and J ends were trimmed by 0 bases and 6 bases, with 16 bases remaining between them. This CDR3 spans 15 amino acids. Study observations and caveats: That most tumor T cells come from lymph nodes remained unproven. The data were judged consistent with most tumor T cells coming from lymph node and expanding in tumor.

From the multiplex PCR reads, TCRdb called clonotypes with MiXCR, one entry per CDR3 protein. The data hold 200,000 or so distinct CDR3 sequences, with around 29% observed a single time. Concerning this clonotype: The antigen remains undetermined.

The chain is built from TRBV5-1 and TRBJ2-7, with D possibly called TRBD1 or TRBD2 (7 bases each). The receptor was derived from a female donor with breast cancer. Some clones in this sample may be carry-over from other donors' samples. The sample consisted of axillary lymph node tissue. The CDR3 DNA sequence: TGCGCCAGCAGCTTGGAGGGAGGGGGCAGGGGCGAGCAGTACTTC. Translated: CASSLEGGGRGEQYF.